Below are 18 T cell receptor beta chains sequenced from a single sample in a study of shared clonotypes between healthy human individuals. The protocol was immunoSEQ multiplex PCR, while the TCRdb copy is restricted to in-frame clones and leaves out a portion. This sample yields some 2.4 million clones, of which more than 85% are seen a single time; more than 0.35% belongs to the top ten. The sample consisted of naive CD4+ T cells from PBMCs. Noted subset: CD45RA+ positively selected. These receptors originate from a man aged 18 to 35 in good health. Some clones in this sample may be carry-over from other donors' samples.

The sample holds one count of this clone. The chain combines TRBV7-2 with TRBJ2-1; D might be TRBD2 (6 bases). CDR1 and CDR2 from the germline V gene are SGHTA and FQGNSA. V lost 3 bases and J 9 bases, leaving 9 bases between the germline ends. CDR3 length equals 12 residues. CDR3 amino acids: CASSLRGGEQFF. CDR3 DNA sequence: TGTGCCAGCAGCTTGAGGGGAGGTGAGCAGTTCTTC.

This chain connects TRBV9 to TRBJ1-2, with D uncertain. Per germline, CDR1 SGDLS and CDR2 YYNGEE. The CDR3 has 15 residues. The germline V and J ends were trimmed by 0 bases and 3 bases, with 12 bases remaining between them. CDR3 loop: CASSVGGSRYYGYTF. CDR3 nucleotide sequence: TGTGCCAGCAGCGTAGGTGGCAGTCGGTACTATGGCTACACCTTC.

This rearrangement joins TRBV7-3 to TRBJ1-2; maybe TRBD1 (5 bases). Trimming pared 0 bases from V and 2 bases from J, leaving 10 bases between. This CDR3 has 15 residues. Germline values: CDR1 SGHTA, CDR2 FQGTGA. CDR3 protein: CASSLTGTENYGYTF. The CDR3 region has the DNA TGTGCCAGCAGCTTAACAGGGACGGAGAACTATGGCTACACCTTC. The variable domain in full, with the rest retrieved from reference TRBV7-3 and TRBJ1-2, is GAGVSQTPSNKVTEKGKYVELRCDPISGHTALYWYRQSLGQGPEFLIYFQGTGAADDSGLPNDRFFAVRPEGSVSTLKIQRTERGDSAVYLCASSLTGTENYGYTFGSGTRLTVV.

This clone has only one observation. The chain uses TRBV6-5 and TRBJ2-1, with D tentatively TRBD1 or TRBD2 (6 bases each). Trimming shortened V by 2 bases and J by 14 bases, and 16 bases separated the two germline ends. Germline assignment: CDR1 MNHEY and CDR2 SVGAGI. The CDR3 is made up of 13 amino acids. In DNA form, the CDR3 reads TGTGCCAGCAGTTACGGGTTCGGGGGCCGAGAGTTCTTC. Its translation is CASSYGFGGREFF.

A word on this clone: The same CDR3 also results from other DNA sequences found in this sample. The chain recombines TRBV28 with TRBJ1-5; tentatively, D is TRBD1 (5 bases). Germline-derived CDR1 and CDR2 are MDHEN and SYDVKM. Between the trimmed V and J ends, which lost 3 bases and 4 bases, there was a span of 10 bases. This CDR3 region has 14 residues. The CDR3 loop is CASSFGRGNQPQHF. CDR3 DNA sequence: TGTGCCAGCAGTTTCGGACGGGGGAATCAGCCCCAGCATTTT.

As regards this clone: Other nucleotide sequences from this sample produce the same CDR3. V usage is TRBV19 and J usage is TRBJ2-7, with 7 bases that match TRBD1. CDR1 LNHDA and CDR2 SQIVND come from the germline V gene (reference sequence). After removal of 5 bases from V and 0 bases from J, the junction contained 7 bases not matched to a gene. The CDR3 consists of 15 residues. This CDR3 reads CASSLSGTDSYEQYF. For the CDR3, the DNA is TGTGCCAGTAGTCTTTCCGGGACAGACTCCTACGAGCAGTACTTC.

As to this clone: Within the sample, other DNA sequences also encode this same CDR3. This chain connects TRBV28 to TRBJ1-2, with TRBD1 matching over 7 bases. Germline V gene sequence: CDR1 MDHEN, CDR2 SYDVKM. V was pared by 2 bases and J by 6 bases, with 0 bases of the junction left unmatched. This CDR3 is 12 amino acids long. Written as DNA, the CDR3 is TGTGCCAGCAGTTTACAGGGGGATGGCTACACCTTC. It translates to CASSLQGDGYTF.

This chain connects TRBV11-2 to TRBJ2-7, with TRBD2 matching over 12 bases. The germline V gene encodes CDR1 SGHAT and CDR2 FQNNGV. The J segment lost 2 bases and the V segment lost 5 bases, leaving 4 bases of the junction unmatched. The CDR3 runs to 15 residues. This CDR3 is CASSPGTSGPYEQYF. CDR3 DNA sequence: TGTGCCAGCAGCCCGGGGACTAGCGGGCCCTACGAGCAGTACTTC.

The V gene is TRBV6-1, the J gene TRBJ1-5; 7 bases agree with TRBD1. Per the germline V gene, CDR1 is MNHNS and CDR2 is SASEGT. Unmatched junction bases numbered 5, after V lost 6 bases and J lost 3 bases. This CDR3 has 14 residues. Here the CDR3 reads CASSTGTVNQPQHF. DNA for the CDR3: TGTGCCAGCAGCACCGGGACAGTCAATCAGCCCCAGCATTTT.

The CDR3 DNA sequence: TGTGCCAGTACAGGTCGATTCGTTCGCAATCAGCCCCAGCATTTT. It yields the protein CASTGRFVRNQPQHF. The chain has TRBV28 and TRBJ1-5, with D possibly matching TRBD1 (5 bases). CDR1 and CDR2 (germline): MDHEN, SYDVKM. CDR3 length: 15 amino acids. Deletions cut 9 bases from V and 2 bases from J, with 17 bases between.

The gene calls are TRBV14 and TRBJ2-5, with D tentatively TRBD2 (7 bases). The V and J ends lost 3 bases and 3 bases respectively, with 14 bases between them. Germline assignment: CDR1 SGHDN and CDR2 FVKESK. There are 15 residues in the CDR3. The CDR3 here is CASSQGGTRKETQYF. DNA of the CDR3: TGTGCCAGCAGCCAGGGAGGGACACGAAAAGAGACCCAGTACTTC. Full variable domain (remainder filled in from reference TRBV14 and TRBJ2-5): EAGVTQFPSHSVIEKGQTVTLRCDPISGHDNLYWYRRVMGKEIKFLLHFVKESKQDESGMPNNRFLAERTGGTYSTLKVQPAELEDSGVYFCASSQGGTRKETQYFGPGTRLLVL.

The J gene is TRBJ1-1, the V gene TRBV19, with D possibly being TRBD1 (5 bases). Germline V gene lookup returns CDR1 LNHDA and CDR2 SQIVND (reference sequence). Trimming cost V 6 bases and J 0 bases, with 8 bases left between them. The CDR3 spans 13 residues. For the CDR3, the DNA is TGTGCCAGTAGGGGGGAAATGAACACTGAAGCTTTCTTT. Translation: CASRGEMNTEAFF.

The chain employs TRBV28 and TRBJ2-3; 8 nucleotides line up with TRBD1. Germline CDR1 is MDHEN and CDR2 is SYDVKM. The ends lost 4 bases at V and 4 bases at J; junction bases unmatched: 13. This CDR3 region has 17 residues. CDR3: CASSYHRGARLSDTQYF. The CDR3 bases are TGTGCCAGCAGTTACCACAGGGGGGCCCGTCTTTCAGATACGCAGTATTTT.

V usage is TRBV6-1 and J usage is TRBJ1-1; D uncertain. Germline CDR1 and CDR2: MNHNS and SASEGT. CDR3 length: 15 amino acids. The V gene lost 2 bases and the J gene lost 0 bases, with 10 bases spanning the gap. The CDR3 coding sequence is TGTGCCAGCAGTGAATTTGGGCAGATGAACACTGAAGCTTTCTTT. The encoded protein is CASSEFGQMNTEAFF.

A single count supports this clone. The CDR3 is CATSRDLSSGANVLTF. Written as DNA, the CDR3 is TGTGCCACCAGCAGAGACTTGAGCTCTGGGGCCAACGTCCTGACTTTC. The rearrangement links TRBV15 to TRBJ2-6; D gene unclear. V lost 0 bases to trimming and J lost 0 bases, with 6 bases between them. Germline values: CDR1 LNHNV, CDR2 YYDKDF (reference sequence). The CDR3 contains 16 residues.

CDR3 coding DNA: TGTGCCAGCAGTGGATGGGACGGCAATGAGCAGTTCTTC. Encoded protein: CASSGWDGNEQFF. This sequence joins TRBV6-5 and TRBJ2-1; either TRBD1 or TRBD2 may fit D (5 bases each). This CDR3 is 13 amino acids long. V shed 5 bases and J shed 6 bases, with 11 bases lying between them. The germline V gene has CDR1 MNHEY and CDR2 SVGAGI.

This chain joins TRBV27 and TRBJ2-7; D remains unclear. Germline CDR1 MNHEY, CDR2 SMNVEV (reference sequence). The CDR3 consists of 15 residues. The V end lost 4 bases, the J end lost 3 bases, and 16 bases lay between the germline ends. The CDR3 coding sequence is TGTGCCAGCAGTTCCCCACTAACCCCCTACTACGAGCAGTACTTC. It is translated as CASSSPLTPYYEQYF.

Notes on this clone: This sample includes further DNA sequences coding for the same CDR3. The V and J genes are TRBV6-5 and TRBJ1-4, with TRBD1 as a possible D gene (5 bases). The CDR3 loop spans 14 amino acids. The V end was cut by 0 bases, the J end by 8 bases, with 10 bases between. Germline assignment: CDR1 MNHEY and CDR2 SVGAGI. This chain's CDR3 is CASSYSRGREKLFF. In DNA form, the CDR3 reads TGTGCCAGCAGTTACTCCCGGGGCAGGGAAAAACTGTTTTTT.